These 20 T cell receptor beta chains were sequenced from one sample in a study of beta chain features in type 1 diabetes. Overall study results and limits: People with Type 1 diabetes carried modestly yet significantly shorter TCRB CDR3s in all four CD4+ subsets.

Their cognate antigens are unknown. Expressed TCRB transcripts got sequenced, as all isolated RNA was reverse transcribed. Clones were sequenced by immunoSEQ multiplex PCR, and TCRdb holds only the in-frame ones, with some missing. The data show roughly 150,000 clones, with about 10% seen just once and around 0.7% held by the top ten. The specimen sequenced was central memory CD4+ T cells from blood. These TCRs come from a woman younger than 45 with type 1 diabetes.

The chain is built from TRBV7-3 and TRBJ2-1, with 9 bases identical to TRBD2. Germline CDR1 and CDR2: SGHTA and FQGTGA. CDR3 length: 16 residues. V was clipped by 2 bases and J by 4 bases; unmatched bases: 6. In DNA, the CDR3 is TGTGCCAGCAGCTTAGAGGCTAGCGGGATGTACAATGAGCAGTTCTTC. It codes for CASSLEASGMYNEQFF. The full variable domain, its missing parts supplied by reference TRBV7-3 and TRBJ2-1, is GAGVSQTPSNKVTEKGKYVELRCDPISGHTALYWYRQSLGQGPEFLIYFQGTGAADDSGLPNDRFFAVRPEGSVSTLKIQRTERGDSAVYLCASSLEASGMYNEQFFGPGTRLTVL.

Here the CDR3 reads CASSWIAGSKDGYTF. The CDR3 DNA sequence: TGCGCCAGCAGCTGGATAGCGGGAAGTAAGGATGGCTACACCTTC. The chain links TRBV5-1 to TRBJ1-2; no clear D. The germline gives CDR1 SGHRS, CDR2 YFSETQ. V lost 3 bases, J lost 6 bases, and 18 bases lay in between. The CDR3 contains 15 residues.

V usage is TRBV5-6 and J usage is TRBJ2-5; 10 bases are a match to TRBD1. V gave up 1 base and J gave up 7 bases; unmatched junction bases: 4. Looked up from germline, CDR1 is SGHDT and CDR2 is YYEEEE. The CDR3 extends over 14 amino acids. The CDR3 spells CASSLRQGAGTQYF. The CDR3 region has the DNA TGTGCCAGCAGCTTGCGACAGGGGGCAGGGACCCAGTACTTC.

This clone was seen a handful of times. CDR3 in DNA: TGTGCCAGCAGCCCGTCCCCGGGACAGTCTGGGGCCAACGTCCTGACTTTC. Protein product: CASSPSPGQSGANVLTF. The chain is built from TRBV11-3 and TRBJ2-6, with 7 bases fitting TRBD1. Germline CDR1 SGHNT, CDR2 YENEEA. The CDR3 is 17 residues long. The J segment lost 1 base and the V segment lost 5 bases, leaving 8 bases of the junction unmatched.

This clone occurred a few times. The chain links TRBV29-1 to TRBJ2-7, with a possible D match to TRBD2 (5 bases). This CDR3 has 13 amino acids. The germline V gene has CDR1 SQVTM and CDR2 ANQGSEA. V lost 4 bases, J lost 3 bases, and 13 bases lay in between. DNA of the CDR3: TGCAGCGTTGGCCTCCATGCGGGCTACGAGCAGTACTTC. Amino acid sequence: CSVGLHAGYEQYF.

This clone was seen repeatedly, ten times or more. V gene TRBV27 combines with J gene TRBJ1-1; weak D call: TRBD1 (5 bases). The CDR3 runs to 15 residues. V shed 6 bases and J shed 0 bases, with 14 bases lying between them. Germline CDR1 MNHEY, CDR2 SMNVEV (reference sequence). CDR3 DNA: TGTGCCAGCAGCTTTAGTGACAGATTGAACACTGAAGCTTTCTTT. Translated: CASSFSDRLNTEAFF.

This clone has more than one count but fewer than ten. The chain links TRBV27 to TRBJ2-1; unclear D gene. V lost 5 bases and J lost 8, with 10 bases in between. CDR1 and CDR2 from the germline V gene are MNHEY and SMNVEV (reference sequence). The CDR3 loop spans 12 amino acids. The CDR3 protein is CASSPSLDEQFF. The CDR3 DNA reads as TGTGCCAGCAGTCCTAGTCTGGATGAGCAGTTCTTC.

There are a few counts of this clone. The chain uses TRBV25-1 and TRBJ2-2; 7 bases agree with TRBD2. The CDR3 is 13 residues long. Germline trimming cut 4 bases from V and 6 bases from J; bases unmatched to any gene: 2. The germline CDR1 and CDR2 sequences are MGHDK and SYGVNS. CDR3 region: CASSGTSAGELFF. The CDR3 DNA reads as TGTGCCAGCAGTGGAACTAGCGCCGGGGAGCTGTTTTTT. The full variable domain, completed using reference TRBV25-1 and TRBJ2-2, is EADIYQTPRYLVIGTGKKITLECSQTMGHDKMYWYQQDPGMELHLIHYSYGVNSTEKGDLSSESTVSRIRTEHFPLTLESARPSHTSQYLCASSGTSAGELFFGEGSRLTVL.

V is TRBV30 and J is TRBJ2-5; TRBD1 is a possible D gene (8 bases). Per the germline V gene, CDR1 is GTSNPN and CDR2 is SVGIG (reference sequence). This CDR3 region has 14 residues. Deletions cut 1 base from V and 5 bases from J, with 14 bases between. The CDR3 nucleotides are TGTGCCTGGAGTGAAACAGGGGGAGGGGAGACCCAGTACTTC. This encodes CAWSETGGGETQYF.

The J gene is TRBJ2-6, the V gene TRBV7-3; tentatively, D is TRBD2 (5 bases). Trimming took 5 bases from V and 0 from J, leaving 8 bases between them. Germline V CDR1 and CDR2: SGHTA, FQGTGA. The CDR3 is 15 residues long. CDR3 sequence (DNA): TGTGCCAGCAGCCCCACTAGCTCTGGGGCCAACGTCCTGACTTTC. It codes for CASSPTSSGANVLTF. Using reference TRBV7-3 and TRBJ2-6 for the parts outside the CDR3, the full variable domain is GAGVSQTPSNKVTEKGKYVELRCDPISGHTALYWYRQSLGQGPEFLIYFQGTGAADDSGLPNDRFFAVRPEGSVSTLKIQRTERGDSAVYLCASSPTSSGANVLTFGAGSRLTVL.

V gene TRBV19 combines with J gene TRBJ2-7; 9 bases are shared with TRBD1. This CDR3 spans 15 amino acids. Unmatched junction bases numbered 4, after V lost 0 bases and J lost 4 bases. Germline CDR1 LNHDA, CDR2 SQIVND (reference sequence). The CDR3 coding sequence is TGTGCCAGTAGTATAGAGGCAGGGACAGGGTACGAGCAGTACTTC. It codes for CASSIEAGTGYEQYF.

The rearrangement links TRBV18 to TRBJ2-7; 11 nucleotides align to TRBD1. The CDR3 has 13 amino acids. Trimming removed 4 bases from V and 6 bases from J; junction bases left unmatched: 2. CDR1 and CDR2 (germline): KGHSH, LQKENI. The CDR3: CASSRGQGGEQYF. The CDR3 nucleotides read TGTGCCAGCTCACGGGGACAGGGGGGCGAGCAGTACTTC.

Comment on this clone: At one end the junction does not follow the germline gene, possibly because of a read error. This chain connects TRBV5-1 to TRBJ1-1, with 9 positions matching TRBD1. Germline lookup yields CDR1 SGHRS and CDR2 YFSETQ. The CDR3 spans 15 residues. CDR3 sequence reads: CASSLDGTGNSEAFF. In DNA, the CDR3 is TGCGCCAGCAGCTTGGATGGGACAGGGAACTCTGAAGCTTTCTTT.

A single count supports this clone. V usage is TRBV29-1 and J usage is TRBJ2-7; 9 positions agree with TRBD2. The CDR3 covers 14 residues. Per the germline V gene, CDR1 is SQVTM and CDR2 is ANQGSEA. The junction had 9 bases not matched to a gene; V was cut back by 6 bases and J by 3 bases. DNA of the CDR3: TGCAGCGTGGGAACAGCGGGAGGACGCTACGAGCAGTACTTC. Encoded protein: CSVGTAGGRYEQYF.

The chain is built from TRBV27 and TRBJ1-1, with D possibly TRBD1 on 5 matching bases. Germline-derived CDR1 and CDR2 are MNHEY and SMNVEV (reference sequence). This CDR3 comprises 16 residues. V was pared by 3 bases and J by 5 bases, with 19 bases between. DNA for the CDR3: TGTGCCAGCAGTTTTCATTTTCCCCCCGGGGGGACTGAAGCTTTCTTT. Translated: CASSFHFPPGGTEAFF.

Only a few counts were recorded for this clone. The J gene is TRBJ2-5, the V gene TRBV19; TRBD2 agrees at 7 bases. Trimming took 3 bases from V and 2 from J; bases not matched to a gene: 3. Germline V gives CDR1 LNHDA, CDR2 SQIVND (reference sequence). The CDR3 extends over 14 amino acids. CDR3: CASSMISGQETQYF. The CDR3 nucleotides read TGTGCCAGTAGTATGATTAGCGGGCAAGAGACCCAGTACTTC.

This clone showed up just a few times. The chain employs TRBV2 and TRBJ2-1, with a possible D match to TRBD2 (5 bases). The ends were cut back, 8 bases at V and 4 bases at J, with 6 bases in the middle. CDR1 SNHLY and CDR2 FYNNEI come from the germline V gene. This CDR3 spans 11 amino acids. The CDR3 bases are TGTGCCAGCGGCGGGTACAATGAGCAGTTCTTC. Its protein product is CASGGYNEQFF.

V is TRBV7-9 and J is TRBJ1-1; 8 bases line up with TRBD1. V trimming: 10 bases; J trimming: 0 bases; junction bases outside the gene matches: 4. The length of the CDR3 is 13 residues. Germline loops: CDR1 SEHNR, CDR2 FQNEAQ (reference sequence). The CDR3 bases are TGTGCCACCCAGGGGGCGGTGAACACTGAAGCTTTCTTT. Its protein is CATQGAVNTEAFF.

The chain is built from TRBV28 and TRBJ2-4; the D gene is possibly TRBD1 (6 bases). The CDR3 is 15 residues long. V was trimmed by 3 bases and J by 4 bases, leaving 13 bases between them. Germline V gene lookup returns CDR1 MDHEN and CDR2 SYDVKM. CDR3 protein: CASSFRTQGKNIQYF. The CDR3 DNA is TGTGCCAGCAGTTTCAGAACGCAGGGGAAAAACATTCAGTACTTC.

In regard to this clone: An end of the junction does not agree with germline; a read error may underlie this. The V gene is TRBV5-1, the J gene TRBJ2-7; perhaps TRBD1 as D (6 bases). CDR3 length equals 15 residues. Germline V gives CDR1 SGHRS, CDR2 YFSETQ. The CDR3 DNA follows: TGCGCCAGCACCTTGGAGACAGGCCTGAGCGACGAGCAGTACTTC. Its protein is CASTLETGLSDEQYF.